This record covers a single TCR beta chain. Antigen unknown. The unexposed donors gave CD4+ T cells in about 2011-2018, prior to COVID-19. The cells were cultured for 9 to 11 days before CD4+ T cells were isolated. The data were taken from a study of CD4 T cells in relation to SARS-CoV-2 and coronaviruses. Study information: ViraFEST: approximately 10-day antigen culture of PBMCs, then TCR beta CDR3 sequencing. Findings and caveats of the study: No donor gave both pre-pandemic and post-infection samples. No crossreactivity against non-spike viral proteins was tested here.

Generated by immunoSEQ multiplex PCR, the TCRdb table keeps only in-frame clones and is missing some. The sample consists of around 20,000 clones, 65% to 75% of them appearing once. Source material: CD4+ T cells from PBMCs, cultured in vitro. This TCR was recovered from a human donor in good health.

The CDR3 region is CASSVRADYNSPLHF. DNA for the CDR3: TGTGCCAGCAGCGTTCGGGCAGACTATAATTCACCCCTCCACTTT. The gene calls are TRBV9 and TRBJ1-6; no definite D call. Trimming stripped 2 bases from V and 3 bases from J, with 9 bases between. Germline-derived CDR1 and CDR2 are SGDLS and YYNGEE. The CDR3 runs to 15 residues.